The next 6 T cell receptor beta chains were all read from a single sample in a study of shared clonotypes between healthy human individuals. Libraries were prepared by immunoSEQ multiplex PCR; TCRdb keeps only in-frame clonotypes and omits some of them. The repertoire consists of approximately 640,000 clones, with 60% to 80% occurring once and the leading ten covering approximately 1.8%. The sample taken for sequencing was memory CD4+ T cells sorted from blood. Subset indicated: CD45RA-negative fraction. These TCRs come from a woman aged 30 to 39 in good health.

The V gene is TRBV18, the J gene TRBJ1-5; D possibly corresponds to TRBD1 (5 bases). The CDR3 covers 15 residues. CDR1 is KGHSH, CDR2 LQKENI, per germline. Trimming shortened V by 1 base and J by 4 bases, and 11 bases separated the two germline ends. The chain's CDR3 is CASSPRMGENQPQHF. The CDR3 DNA sequence: TGTGCCAGCTCACCACGAATGGGGGAGAATCAGCCCCAGCATTTT.

This clone was recorded a few times. Here the CDR3 DNA reads TGTGCCACCAGCCCTTTGGCTAGTTTTGGAGAGACCCAGTACTTC. Its translation: CATSPLASFGETQYF. This chain uses TRBV15 with TRBJ2-5; no definite D call. CDR3 length: 15 amino acids. V was pared by 5 bases and J by 4 bases, with 17 bases between. CDR1 is LNHNV, CDR2 YYDKDF, per germline (reference sequence).

This clone has a single count. This chain links TRBV7-8 with TRBJ1-2, with a tentative D call TRBD1 (6 bases). The CDR3 totals 12 residues. Looked up from germline, CDR1 is SGHVS and CDR2 is FQNEAQ. V shed 5 bases and J shed 7 bases, with 11 bases lying between them. This CDR3 reads CASSAQGSGYTF. The CDR3 region has the DNA TGTGCCAGCAGCGCCCAGGGGTCTGGCTACACCTTC.

This clone was counted only a few times. The chain carries TRBV5-1 and TRBJ2-1, with 8 nucleotides matching TRBD1. The CDR3 sequence is 13 residues long. Germline lookup yields CDR1 SGHRS and CDR2 YFSETQ. V trimming: 4 bases; J trimming: 8 bases; junction bases outside the gene matches: 5. The CDR3 nucleotides read TGCGCCAGCAGCGACCTGACAGGGGATGAGCAGTTCTTC. It specifies CASSDLTGDEQFF.

Comments on this clone: A much larger clone differs from this one at a single base, so this may be a read error. This CDR3 is also generated by other DNA sequences in the sample. The chain combines TRBV5-1 with TRBJ1-3, with D possibly matching TRBD1 (5 bases). Trimming took 4 bases from V and 2 from J, leaving 10 bases between them. The CDR3 loop spans 14 amino acids. CDR1 and CDR2 from the germline V gene are SGHRS and YFSETQ. CDR3 DNA: TGCGCCAGCAGCCCGGGGACCGCTGGAAACACCATATATTTT. Amino acid sequence: CASSPGTAGNTIYF.

This chain joins TRBV6-1 and TRBJ2-7, with TRBD1 identical over 8 bases. With V trimmed by 3 bases and J by 6 bases, 10 bases remained unmatched. In germline, CDR1 is MNHNS, CDR2 SASEGT. This CDR3 contains 15 residues. CDR3 region: CASSDGAGGHAEQYF. The CDR3 DNA reads TGTGCCAGCAGTGACGGGGCAGGGGGCCATGCCGAGCAGTACTTC.